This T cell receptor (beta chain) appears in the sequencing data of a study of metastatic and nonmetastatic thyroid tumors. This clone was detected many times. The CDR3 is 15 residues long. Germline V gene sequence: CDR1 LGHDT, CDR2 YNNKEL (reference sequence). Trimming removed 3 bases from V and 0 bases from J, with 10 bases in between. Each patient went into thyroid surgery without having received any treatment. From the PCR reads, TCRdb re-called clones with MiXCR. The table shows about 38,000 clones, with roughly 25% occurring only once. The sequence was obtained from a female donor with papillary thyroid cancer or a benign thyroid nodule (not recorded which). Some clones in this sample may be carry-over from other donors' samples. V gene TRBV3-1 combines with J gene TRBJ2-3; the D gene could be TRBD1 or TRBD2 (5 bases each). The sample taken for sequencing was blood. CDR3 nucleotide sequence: TGTGCCAGCAGCCAGGGACGGTTAAGCACAGATACGCAGTATTTT. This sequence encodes CASSQGRLSTDTQYF.